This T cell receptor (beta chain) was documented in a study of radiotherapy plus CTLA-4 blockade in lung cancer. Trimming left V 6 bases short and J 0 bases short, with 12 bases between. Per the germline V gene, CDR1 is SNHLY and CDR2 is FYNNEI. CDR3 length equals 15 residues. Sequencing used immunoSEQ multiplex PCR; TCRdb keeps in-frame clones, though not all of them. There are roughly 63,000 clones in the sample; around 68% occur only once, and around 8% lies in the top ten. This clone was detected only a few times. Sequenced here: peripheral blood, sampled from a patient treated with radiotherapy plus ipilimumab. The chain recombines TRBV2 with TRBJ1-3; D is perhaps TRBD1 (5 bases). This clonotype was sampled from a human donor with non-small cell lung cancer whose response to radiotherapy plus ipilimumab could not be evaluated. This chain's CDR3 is CASRVGGNSGNTIYF. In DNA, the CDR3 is TGTGCCAGCAGAGTGGGGGGGAACTCTGGAAACACCATATATTTT.